One sample yielded the 29 T cell receptor beta chains listed below, sequenced in a study of blood T cell repertoires in COVID-19. Assay: immunoSEQ multiplex PCR; the TCRdb copy retains only in-frame clones and omits some. The sample carries about 160,000 clones, roughly 81% recorded once. The sequenced sample consisted of peripheral blood. These receptor sequences come from a man between 35 and 55 years old who had recovered from COVID-19.

Only one count was recorded for this clone. DNA for the CDR3: TGTGCCAGGACAGGGGGCGAGGGAGATACGCAGTATTTT. Amino acid sequence: CARTGGEGDTQYF. V usage is TRBV6-4 and J usage is TRBJ2-3; 10 nucleotides align to TRBD1. This CDR3 is 13 amino acids long. Germline V gene lookup returns CDR1 MRHNA and CDR2 SNTAGT. The V segment lost 9 bases and the J segment 5 bases; nucleotides outside the gene matches: 5.

V and J are TRBV24-1 and TRBJ1-1; perhaps TRBD1 as D (5 bases). Germline V gene sequence: CDR1 KGHDR, CDR2 SFDVKD. This CDR3 spans 10 amino acids. The CDR3 region has the DNA TGTTCGGGGGAGGACACTGAAGCTTTCTTT. It translates to CSGEDTEAFF.

This chain joins TRBV11-2 and TRBJ2-1, with 8 bases identical to TRBD2. Germline CDR1 SGHAT, CDR2 FQNNGV. With V trimmed by 4 bases and J by 9 bases, 11 bases remained unmatched. The CDR3 loop spans 15 amino acids. This CDR3 is CASSSVSLAGGEQFF. The CDR3 region has the DNA TGTGCCAGCAGCTCCGTTAGTCTAGCGGGCGGTGAGCAGTTCTTC.

The rearrangement links TRBV3-1 (or the pseudogene TRBV3-2) to TRBJ1-1; perhaps TRBD1 as D (5 bases). The V end was cut by 0 bases, the J end by 12 bases, with 8 bases between. This CDR3 contains 11 residues. CDR1 and CDR2 from the germline V gene are LGHDT and YNNKEL (reference sequence). The CDR3 is CASSQEGGTFF. The CDR3 DNA reads TGTGCCAGCAGCCAAGAGGGGGGGACTTTCTTT.

The rearrangement joins TRBV5-1 to TRBJ2-1, with 9 nucleotides matching TRBD1. The CDR3 is 13 amino acids. Germline values: CDR1 SGHRS, CDR2 YFSETQ. After removal of 0 bases from V and 15 bases from J, the junction contained 7 bases not matched to a gene. CDR3 DNA sequence: TGCGCCAGCAGCTTGGCGGGCGGGACAGGGCTGTTCTTC. It codes for CASSLAGGTGLFF.

J is TRBJ1-1 and V is TRBV7-2; D is perhaps TRBD1 (5 bases). Trimming left V 0 bases short and J 4 bases short, with 9 bases between. This CDR3 spans 14 amino acids. From germline, CDR1 is SGHTA and CDR2 FQGNSA. CDR3 nucleotides: TGTGCCAGCAGCTTAGCTGGGACTAGCACTGAAGCTTTCTTT. Translated: CASSLAGTSTEAFF.

In its sample, this clone was seen many times. The chain is built from TRBV6-2 or TRBV6-3 and TRBJ2-1; 9 nucleotides agree with TRBD2. The CDR3 is made up of 16 amino acids. The V and J ends lost 0 bases and 7 bases, in that order; junction bases with no gene match: 7. CDR1 is MNHEY, CDR2 SVGEGT, per germline. The DNA of the CDR3 is TGTGCCAGCAGTTACTCGCTAGCGGGGAACTTTAATGAGCAGTTCTTC. It encodes CASSYSLAGNFNEQFF.

The rearrangement joins TRBV6-6 to TRBJ2-1, with 13 bases identical to TRBD2. This CDR3 comprises 16 residues. Per the germline V gene, CDR1 is MNHNY and CDR2 is SVGAGI (reference sequence). Trimming removed 2 bases from V and 8 bases from J; junction bases left unmatched: 6. The CDR3 DNA reads as TGTGCCAGCAGTTACCCAACTAGCGGGGGGGAATATGAGCAGTTCTTC. It translates to CASSYPTSGGEYEQFF.

This chain links TRBV7-2 with TRBJ2-5, with D possibly TRBD2 on 5 matching bases. Germline CDR1 reads SGHTA; CDR2 reads FQGNSA. Trimming removed 1 base at V and 2 bases at J, with 11 bases between. The CDR3 extends over 15 amino acids. In DNA form, the CDR3 reads TGTGCCAGCAGCTTAGTAGGCGGGCAGCAAGAGACCCAGTACTTC. Amino acids: CASSLVGGQQETQYF.

The gene calls are TRBV9 and TRBJ2-7; 9 nucleotides match TRBD1. This CDR3 region has 14 residues. Germline-derived CDR1 and CDR2 are SGDLS and YYNGEE. V lost 0 bases to trimming and J lost 3 bases; unmatched junction nucleotides: 1. The CDR3 bases are TGTGCCAGCAGCGTAGGGGACAGGGACTACGAGCAGTACTTC. The encoded protein is CASSVGDRDYEQYF.

This chain joins TRBV3-1 (or the pseudogene TRBV3-2) and TRBJ2-1; 7 bases match TRBD1. The CDR3 is made up of 15 amino acids. The V gene end was trimmed by 3 bases and the J gene end by 4 bases; junction bases not matched to a gene: 6. The V gene's germline CDR1 is LGHDT and CDR2 YNNKEL (reference sequence). In DNA form, the CDR3 reads TGTGCCAGCAGCCAGGGACAGCAATCTTACAATGAGCAGTTCTTC. Translated: CASSQGQQSYNEQFF.

The V and J genes are TRBV18 and TRBJ1-1; D ambiguous. CDR1 is KGHSH, CDR2 LQKENI, per germline. The V end lost 3 bases, the J end lost 2 bases, and 4 bases lay between the germline ends. This CDR3 has 12 amino acids. CDR3 nucleotide sequence: TGTGCCAGCTCACCGACAAACACTGAAGCTTTCTTT. Its protein product is CASSPTNTEAFF.

With respect to this clone: One end of the junction fails to match germline, which may point to a read error. This rearrangement joins TRBV7-9 to TRBJ2-7, with TRBD1 identical over 9 bases. The CDR3 has 12 amino acids. From germline, CDR1 is SEHNR and CDR2 FQNEAQ (reference sequence). This CDR3 is CASSFEGDRAVF. The CDR3 bases are TGTGCCAGCAGCTTTGAAGGGGACAGGGCGGTCTTC.

This rearrangement joins TRBV25-1 to TRBJ2-6; 9 bases map to TRBD1. Germline V gene sequence: CDR1 MGHDK, CDR2 SYGVNS. The junction had 8 bases not matched to a gene; V was cut back by 7 bases and J by 1 base. The CDR3 has 17 residues. The DNA of the CDR3 is TGTGCCAGCATAAAGGGACAGGGAAATTCTGGGGCCAACGTCCTGACTTTC. Translation gives CASIKGQGNSGANVLTF.

The chain employs TRBV5-5 and TRBJ1-4; 7 bases fit TRBD1. Germline-derived CDR1 and CDR2 are SGHKS and YYEKEE (reference sequence). The ends lost 2 bases at V and 11 bases at J; junction bases unmatched: 15. The CDR3 length is 16 residues. CDR3 coding DNA: TGTGCCAGCAGCTTTTGGAGGGAGACAGGGACGGAGAAACTGTTTTTT. It translates to CASSFWRETGTEKLFF. The full variable domain, rest sourced from reference TRBV5-5 and TRBJ1-4, is DAGVTQSPTHLIKTRGQQVTLRCSPISGHKSVSWYQQVLGQGPQFIFQYYEKEERGRGNFPDRFSARQFPNYSSELNVNALLLGDSALYLCASSFWRETGTEKLFFGSGTQLSVL.

The chain employs TRBV11-2 and TRBJ1-3; TRBD1 matches at 9 bases. With 5 bases clipped from V and 3 bases from J, the junction kept 5 bases outside the gene matches. The V gene's germline CDR1 is SGHAT and CDR2 FQNNGV. The CDR3 is made up of 15 amino acids. The CDR3 nucleotides read TGTGCCAGCAGCCGGCACAGGGGGCGTGGAAACACCATATATTTT. Its protein product is CASSRHRGRGNTIYF.

This clone has more than one count but fewer than ten. J is TRBJ2-7 and V is TRBV12-3 or TRBV12-4, with a tentative D call TRBD2 (6 bases). Trimming took 6 bases from V and 0 from J, leaving 9 bases between them. The CDR3 totals 13 residues. The CDR3 DNA is TGTGCCAGCAGCCTGACTAGCTCCTACGAGCAGTACTTC. It translates to CASSLTSSYEQYF.

V is TRBV7-2 and J is TRBJ2-1, with D possibly TRBD2 on 6 matching bases. The CDR3 runs 14 residues. Germline V gives CDR1 SGHTA, CDR2 FQGNSA. Deletions cut 5 bases from V and 2 bases from J, with 10 bases between. The DNA of the CDR3 is TGTGCCAGCAGCCCCGGGGGTCCCTACAATGAGCAGTTCTTC. Its translation: CASSPGGPYNEQFF.

The rearrangement joins TRBV6-6 to TRBJ2-2; D is possibly TRBD1 (5 bases). The germline V and J ends were trimmed by 7 bases and 1 base, with 7 bases remaining between them. The V gene's germline CDR1 is MNHNY and CDR2 SVGAGI (reference sequence). The CDR3 has 13 amino acids. As DNA, the CDR3 is TGTGCCAGCAAAACAGGGAACACCGGGGAGCTGTTTTTT. It codes for CASKTGNTGELFF.

V is TRBV30 and J is TRBJ2-1, with TRBD2 matching 11 bases. The CDR3 spans 14 residues. CDR1 GTSNPN and CDR2 SVGIG come from the germline V gene (reference sequence). Trimming removed 4 bases from V and 5 bases from J; junction bases left unmatched: 4. The CDR3 reads CAWTTSGGNNEQFF. CDR3 sequence (DNA): TGTGCCTGGACTACTAGCGGGGGAAACAATGAGCAGTTCTTC. Combining the CDR3 with reference TRBV30 and TRBJ2-1 gives the whole variable domain SQTIHQWPATLVQPVGSPLSLECTVEGTSNPNLYWYRQAAGRGLQLLFYSVGIGQISSEVPQNLSASRPQDRQFILSSKKLLLSDSGFYLCAWTTSGGNNEQFFGPGTRLTVL.

Comment on this clone: The sample holds other DNA sequences that translate to the same CDR3. This chain connects TRBV24-1 to TRBJ2-5, with D maybe TRBD1 (6 bases). Germline V gene lookup returns CDR1 KGHDR and CDR2 SFDVKD. The length of the CDR3 is 13 residues. Trimming stripped 3 bases from V and 5 bases from J, with 9 bases between. The CDR3 nucleotides are TGTGCCACCAGTGATGCAGGGGTGGAGACCCAGTACTTC. Protein sequence: CATSDAGVETQYF.

The V and J genes are TRBV5-5 and TRBJ1-2, with unresolved D. Looked up from germline, CDR1 is SGHKS and CDR2 is YYEKEE (reference sequence). Deletions cut 2 bases from V and 2 bases from J, with 7 bases between. CDR3 length equals 13 residues. The chain's CDR3 is CASSFYGNYGYTF. CDR3 nucleotide sequence: TGTGCCAGCAGCTTCTACGGGAACTATGGCTACACCTTC. Filled out from reference TRBV5-5 and TRBJ1-2, the complete variable domain reads DAGVTQSPTHLIKTRGQQVTLRCSPISGHKSVSWYQQVLGQGPQFIFQYYEKEERGRGNFPDRFSARQFPNYSSELNVNALLLGDSALYLCASSFYGNYGYTFGSGTRLTVV.

This chain links TRBV19 with TRBJ1-5; TRBD1 agrees at 8 bases. Germline V gene data show CDR1 as LNHDA and CDR2 as SQIVND (reference sequence). The trim removed 8 bases at V and 2 bases at J, leaving 5 bases unmatched. This CDR3 has 14 amino acids. CDR3 region: CASGDRNGNQPQHF. The CDR3 DNA reads TGTGCCAGTGGGGACAGGAACGGCAATCAGCCCCAGCATTTT.

The table lists this clone with a count of one. This chain connects TRBV6-1 to TRBJ1-1; 7 positions agree with TRBD1. The CDR3 loop spans 15 amino acids. Losses at the gene ends were 5 bases for V and 0 bases for J; bases not matched to a gene: 6. From germline, CDR1 is MNHNS and CDR2 SASEGT. This CDR3 is CASSSSGQLNTEAFF. The CDR3 DNA reads TGTGCCAGCAGTTCGTCGGGACAGTTGAACACTGAAGCTTTCTTT.

The rearrangement links TRBV4-3 to TRBJ2-7; perhaps TRBD2 as D (6 bases). Germline CDR1 and CDR2: LGHNA and YSLEER. V was shortened by 1 base and J by 2 bases, with 9 bases between the two germline ends. The CDR3 spans 14 residues. CDR3 residues: CASSQGGGAYEQYF. CDR3 in DNA: TGCGCCAGCAGCCAAGGGGGCGGGGCCTACGAGCAGTACTTC.

The CDR3 sequence: CASSRTAEAGTQYF. The CDR3 DNA is TGTGCCAGCAGCCGGACTGCAGAGGCGGGTACGCAGTATTTT. The V call is TRBV3-1 (or the pseudogene TRBV3-2), the J call TRBJ2-3, with D possibly TRBD2 on 5 matching bases. The CDR3 covers 14 residues. The V gene lost 4 bases and the J gene lost 8 bases, with 16 bases spanning the gap. From germline, CDR1 is LGHDT and CDR2 YNNKEL (reference sequence).

The gene calls are TRBV24-1 and TRBJ2-5; 11 positions agree with TRBD2. Germline lookup yields CDR1 KGHDR and CDR2 SFDVKD. V lost 3 bases and J lost 2; bases outside the gene matches: 13. The CDR3 is made up of 19 amino acids. CDR3 in DNA: TGTGCCACCAGTGATACCGGGATAGCGGGAGGGCCGGGACAAGAGACCCAGTACTTC. It yields the protein CATSDTGIAGGPGQETQYF.

V gene TRBV19 combines with J gene TRBJ2-7, with TRBD1 matching 7 bases. The CDR3 has 13 amino acids. The V and J ends lost 4 bases and 5 bases, in that order; junction bases with no gene match: 5. Per germline, CDR1 LNHDA and CDR2 SQIVND (reference sequence). The CDR3 DNA sequence: TGTGCCAGTAGTAGGGCACAGGGGAACGAGCAGTACTTC. This translates into CASSRAQGNEQYF.

V and J are TRBV5-1 and TRBJ1-2; D is possibly TRBD1 (5 bases). The V end was cut by 0 bases, the J end by 7 bases, with 7 bases between. Germline CDR1 and CDR2: SGHRS and YFSETQ. The CDR3 runs 12 residues. The DNA of the CDR3 is TGCGCCAGCAGCTTGGATCAGGGTGGCTACACCTTC. The encoded protein is CASSLDQGGYTF.